One sample yielded the 13 T cell receptor beta chains listed below, sequenced in a study of blood T cell repertoires in COVID-19. Repertoires were generated with immunoSEQ multiplex PCR, while TCRdb's copy carries only in-frame clones and drops some. The sample comprises approximately 300,000 clones, around 88% of which are singletons, and about 4.2% rests with the top ten. Sequenced: peripheral blood. The receptors originated from a man aged 35 to 55 with acute or convalescent COVID-19.

This clone was detected many times. V is TRBV2 and J is TRBJ1-2, with D possibly matching TRBD1 (6 bases). The CDR3 runs to 12 residues. CDR1 SNHLY and CDR2 FYNNEI come from the germline V gene. V was trimmed by 6 bases and J by 4 bases, leaving 9 bases between them. The CDR3 DNA sequence: TGTGCCAGCAGGGGGGCTGGCTATGGCTACACCTTC. Its translation is CASRGAGYGYTF. The variable domain in full, completed from reference TRBV2 and TRBJ1-2, reads EPEVTQTPSHQVTQMGQEVILRCVPISNHLYFYWYRQILGQKVEFLVSFYNNEISEKSEIFDDQFSVERPDGSNFTLKIRSTKLEDSAMYFCASRGAGYGYTFGSGTRLTVV.

The J gene is TRBJ2-1, the V gene TRBV2; no reliable D call. CDR3 length: 12 amino acids. The germline CDR1 and CDR2 sequences are SNHLY and FYNNEI. Trimming took 7 bases from V and 7 from J, leaving 11 bases between them. CDR3 amino acids: CASISDGNEQFF. Here the CDR3 DNA reads TGTGCCAGCATAAGCGACGGGAATGAGCAGTTCTTC.

The gene calls are TRBV6-5 and TRBJ1-5; 10 nucleotides line up with TRBD1. Germline CDR1 and CDR2: MNHEY and SVGAGI. This CDR3 contains 15 residues. Trimming removed 6 bases from V and 6 bases from J; junction bases left unmatched: 8. In nucleotides, the CDR3 is TGTGCCAGCAGCCTGGACAGGGGGGCAGGTCAGCCCCAGCATTTT. As protein: CASSLDRGAGQPQHF.

The rearrangement joins TRBV12-3 or TRBV12-4 to TRBJ2-3; D not certain. V was cut by 4 bases and J by 4 bases, with 3 bases left in between. The CDR3 is 11 residues long. The CDR3 reads CASSSADTQYF. For the CDR3, the DNA is TGTGCCAGCAGTTCCGCAGATACGCAGTATTTT.

This sequence joins TRBV9 and TRBJ1-1; no clear D. The V gene lost 4 bases and the J gene lost 0 bases, with 7 bases spanning the gap. CDR1 is SGDLS and CDR2 is YYNGEE in the germline V gene. CDR3 length equals 13 residues. In nucleotides, the CDR3 is TGTGCCAGCAGCCCCCAGTTGAACACTGAAGCTTTCTTT. This translates into CASSPQLNTEAFF.

The chain links TRBV10-1 to TRBJ2-3; 9 bases line up with TRBD2. The germline CDR1 and CDR2 sequences are WNHNN and SYGVQD (reference sequence). The trim removed 5 bases at V and 3 bases at J, leaving 6 bases unmatched. The CDR3 runs 15 residues. The CDR3 sequence: CASSPGLAGTDTQYF. The CDR3 DNA is TGCGCCAGCAGTCCGGGACTAGCAGGAACAGATACGCAGTATTTT.

There are a few counts of this clone. This chain links TRBV24-1 with TRBJ2-1; a weak D match, TRBD1 (8 bases). The CDR3 consists of 16 residues. Trimming shortened V by 2 bases and J by 7 bases, and 17 bases separated the two germline ends. Germline V CDR1 and CDR2: KGHDR, SFDVKD. The CDR3 bases are TGTGCCACCAGTGATTCTACAGGGGGGGTATGGAATGAGCAGTTCTTC. This encodes CATSDSTGGVWNEQFF.

The rearrangement joins TRBV19 to TRBJ2-2; tentative D call: TRBD2 (5 bases). The V gene lost 3 bases and the J gene lost 7 bases, with 9 bases spanning the gap. This CDR3 has 13 residues. Germline values: CDR1 LNHDA, CDR2 SQIVND (reference sequence). CDR3 sequence (DNA): TGTGCCAGTAGTATCCAAGCGGTCGGGGAGCTGTTTTTT. This codes for CASSIQAVGELFF.

This chain uses TRBV18 with TRBJ1-5; D ambiguous. Trimming stripped 3 bases from V and 0 bases from J, with 12 bases between. Germline V lookup: CDR1 KGHSH, CDR2 LQKENI. CDR3 length equals 16 residues. CDR3 residues: CASSPSRRYSNQPQHF. CDR3 DNA: TGTGCCAGCTCACCCTCACGGAGATATAGCAATCAGCCCCAGCATTTT.

CDR3 nucleotide sequence: TGTGCCAGCAGTGCTGGGGACAGGCGCACTGAAGCTTTCTTT. Its protein product is CASSAGDRRTEAFF. The chain has TRBV25-1 and TRBJ1-1; 8 nucleotides align to TRBD1. Germline V lookup: CDR1 MGHDK, CDR2 SYGVNS. The CDR3 spans 14 residues. V lost 4 bases, J lost 4 bases, and 5 bases stayed unmatched.

This chain connects TRBV12-3 or TRBV12-4 to TRBJ2-2; D possibly corresponds to TRBD2 (5 bases). The CDR3 is made up of 11 amino acids. Trimming cost V 5 bases and J 7 bases, with 5 bases left between them. CDR3 DNA sequence: TGTGCCAGCAGTCGGGGCGGGGAGCTGTTTTTT. This codes for CASSRGGELFF.

The chain combines TRBV7-8 with TRBJ1-2, with D perhaps TRBD1 (5 bases). CDR3 length: 15 residues. The germline V gene has CDR1 SGHVS and CDR2 FQNEAQ. The V and J ends lost 5 bases and 8 bases respectively, with 21 bases between them. The CDR3 nucleotides are TGTGCCAGCAGCGAAATCGTACAGGTCTCCCAGGGCTACACCTTC. The encoded protein is CASSEIVQVSQGYTF.

V is TRBV7-2 and J is TRBJ1-2; D gene ambiguous. Germline CDR1 and CDR2: SGHTA and FQGNSA. Deletions cut 1 base from V and 0 bases from J, with 6 bases between. This CDR3 comprises 14 residues. CDR3 coding DNA: TGTGCCAGCAGCTTAGACGGAGCTAACTATGGCTACACCTTC. Translating it yields CASSLDGANYGYTF.